The 7 T cell receptor beta chains listed next were all sequenced from one sample in a study of identical twins. In TCRdb, the 5' RACE reads were re-called with MiXCR into one record per CDR3 protein. The table includes a few hundred thousand distinct CDR3 sequences, roughly an eighth detected once. This sample also belongs to another study, concerning yellow fever vaccine responses in identical twins.

Specimen: CD4+ T cells sorted from blood. These receptor sequences come from a woman aged 18 to 35 in good health.

This clonotype has more than one count but fewer than ten. The chain carries TRBV12-3 or TRBV12-4 and TRBJ2-4; 12 positions agree with TRBD2. With 7 bases clipped from V and 0 bases from J, the junction kept 16 bases outside the gene matches. The CDR3 is 20 amino acids. The CDR3 sequence is CASTLNPLAGGKLAKNIQYF. The DNA of the CDR3 is TGTGCCAGCACCCTTAATCCGCTAGCGGGAGGGAAACTAGCCAAAAACATTCAGTACTTC.

This sequence joins TRBV20-1 and TRBJ2-2, with TRBD2 as a possible D gene (7 bases). CDR1 is DFQATT and CDR2 is SNEGSKA in the germline V gene (reference sequence). V was clipped by 1 base and J by 6 bases, with 15 bases between them. This CDR3 has 15 amino acids. In DNA form, the CDR3 reads TGCAGTGCTAGAGGGGCTCGAGGGGGGGCCGGGGAGCTGTTTTTT. It is translated as CSARGARGGAGELFF.

The gene calls are TRBV6-4 and TRBJ2-2; D is perhaps TRBD2 (5 bases). Germline values: CDR1 MRHNA, CDR2 SNTAGT. This CDR3 is 13 amino acids long. V lost 2 bases, J lost 4 bases, and 5 bases lay in between. This CDR3 reads CASSDTSTGELFF. In nucleotides, the CDR3 is TGTGCCAGCAGTGACACTAGCACCGGGGAGCTGTTTTTT.

This clonotype has a count of ten or more. The chain employs TRBV4-2 and TRBJ2-1; weak D call: TRBD2 (5 bases). CDR1 LGHNA and CDR2 YNFKEQ come from the germline V gene. The CDR3 covers 17 residues. V lost 1 base and J 0 bases, leaving 13 bases between the germline ends. DNA for the CDR3: TGTGCCAGCAGCCAAGGAGGAAGCGGAGACTCCTACAATGAGCAGTTCTTC. Protein product: CASSQGGSGDSYNEQFF.

This clonotype showed up many times. This chain connects TRBV20-1 to TRBJ2-1; 7 positions agree with TRBD2. The CDR3 is made up of 16 amino acids. J was trimmed by 2 bases and V by 6 bases; bases with no gene match: 13. From germline, CDR1 is DFQATT and CDR2 SNEGSKA (reference sequence). The CDR3 here is CSAVSPSGATYNEQFF. The DNA of the CDR3 is TGCAGTGCCGTGTCACCAAGCGGGGCGACCTACAATGAGCAGTTCTTC.

The J gene is TRBJ2-3, the V gene TRBV4-2; D possibly corresponds to TRBD2 (5 bases). In germline, CDR1 is LGHNA, CDR2 YNFKEQ. Trimming shortened V by 3 bases and J by 1 base, and 8 bases separated the two germline ends. The CDR3 extends over 14 amino acids. The chain's CDR3 is CASSHDGGTDTQYF. CDR3 in DNA: TGTGCCAGCAGCCATGACGGGGGCACAGATACGCAGTATTTT.

This chain joins TRBV9 and TRBJ1-4; D remains unclear. CDR1 is SGDLS and CDR2 is YYNGEE in the germline V gene. Trimming left V 0 bases short and J 8 bases short, with 11 bases between. The CDR3 consists of 14 residues. The chain's CDR3 is CASSVGSVGEKLFF. CDR3 in DNA: TGTGCCAGCAGCGTAGGAAGCGTAGGGGAAAAACTGTTTTTT.